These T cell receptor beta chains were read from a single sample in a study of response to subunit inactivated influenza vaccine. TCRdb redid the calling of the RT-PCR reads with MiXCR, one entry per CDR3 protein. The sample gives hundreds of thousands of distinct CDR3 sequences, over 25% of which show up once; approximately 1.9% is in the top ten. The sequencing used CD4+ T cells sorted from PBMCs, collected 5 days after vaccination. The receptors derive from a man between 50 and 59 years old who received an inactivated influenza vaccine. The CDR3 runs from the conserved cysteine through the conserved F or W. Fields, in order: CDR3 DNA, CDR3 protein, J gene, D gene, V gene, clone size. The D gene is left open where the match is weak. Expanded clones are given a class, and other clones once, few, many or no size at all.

cdr3_nt: TGCGCCAGCAGCCAAGTGCTAGGCCGGCAACTGTTTTTT; cdr3_aa: CASSQVLGRQLFF; j_call: TRBJ1-4; d_call: NA; v_call: TRBV4-1; clone_size: NA
cdr3_nt: TGTGCCAGCAGTTTAAGACCGCCTAAACCCTACGAGCAGTACTTC; cdr3_aa: CASSLRPPKPYEQYF; j_call: TRBJ2-7; d_call: NA; v_call: TRBV28; clone_size: once
cdr3_nt: TGTGCCAGCACGGCCTTTGTGAACGAGCAGTACTTC; cdr3_aa: CASTAFVNEQYF; j_call: TRBJ2-7; d_call: NA; v_call: TRBV6-1; clone_size: NA
cdr3_nt: TGTGCCTCCTGCCAGGGACCGGGACAGATTTACGAGCAGTACTTC; cdr3_aa: CASCQGPGQIYEQYF; j_call: TRBJ2-7; d_call: TRBD1; v_call: TRBV3-1; clone_size: NA
cdr3_nt: TGCAGTGCTGTGACTAGCGGGAGGGGTAATGAGCAGTTCTTC; cdr3_aa: CSAVTSGRGNEQFF; j_call: TRBJ2-1; d_call: TRBD2; v_call: TRBV20-1; clone_size: NA
cdr3_nt: TGTGCCAGCAGCTTAGTAGGCCGGCTAGCGGGAGGGCCACCCTACGAGCAGTACTTC; cdr3_aa: CASSLVGRLAGGPPYEQYF; j_call: TRBJ2-7; d_call: TRBD2; v_call: TRBV11-2; clone_size: NA
cdr3_nt: TGTGCCAGCAGTTCAACTTCCCGAACTTCCTACGAGCAGTACTTC; cdr3_aa: CASSSTSRTSYEQYF; j_call: TRBJ2-7; d_call: NA; v_call: TRBV6-2/TRBV6-3; clone_size: NA
cdr3_nt: TGCAGCGTTCTGGCTAGCGGGAGAAAGGGAAGGACAGATACGCAGTATTTT; cdr3_aa: CSVLASGRKGRTDTQYF; j_call: TRBJ2-3; d_call: TRBD2; v_call: TRBV29-1; clone_size: many
cdr3_nt: TGTGCCAGCGAAGACCGGACATATAATTCACCCCTCCACTTT; cdr3_aa: CASEDRTYNSPLHF; j_call: TRBJ1-6; d_call: NA; v_call: TRBV6-2/TRBV6-3; clone_size: few
cdr3_nt: TGTGCCAGCAGCCAAGAGGTTCAGGGAAGGAACACTGAAGCTTTCTTT; cdr3_aa: CASSQEVQGRNTEAFF; j_call: TRBJ1-1; d_call: NA; v_call: TRBV3-1; clone_size: NA
cdr3_nt: TGTGCCAGCAGCGACTTACTACAGGGCTACGAGCAGTACTTC; cdr3_aa: CASSDLLQGYEQYF; j_call: TRBJ2-7; d_call: NA; v_call: TRBV2; clone_size: NA
cdr3_nt: TGCAGCGGGACAGTTTACAATGAGCAGTTCTTC; cdr3_aa: CSGTVYNEQFF; j_call: TRBJ2-1; d_call: NA; v_call: TRBV29-1; clone_size: few
cdr3_nt: TGTGCCAGCTCCAGGGAGGATTTTTCACCCCTCCACTTT; cdr3_aa: CASSREDFSPLHF; j_call: TRBJ1-6; d_call: NA; v_call: TRBV18; clone_size: few
cdr3_nt: TGTGCCAGCAGCCCACTACCCGGGGAGCTGTTTTTT; cdr3_aa: CASSPLPGELFF; j_call: TRBJ2-2; d_call: NA; v_call: TRBV7-2; clone_size: few
cdr3_nt: TGTGCCAGCGCGCCCGGGTTGGGGTCGCCCCGATACAATGAGCAGTTCTTC; cdr3_aa: CASAPGLGSPRYNEQFF; j_call: TRBJ2-1; d_call: NA; v_call: TRBV12-3/TRBV12-4; clone_size: few
cdr3_nt: TGCGCCAGCAGCTTGGGCTCCGGGACAGGTAGCACAGATACGCAGTATTTT; cdr3_aa: CASSLGSGTGSTDTQYF; j_call: TRBJ2-3; d_call: TRBD1; v_call: TRBV5-1; clone_size: few
cdr3_nt: TGCAGCGTGGGGAACGGGGATGAGCAGTTCTTC; cdr3_aa: CSVGNGDEQFF; j_call: TRBJ2-1; d_call: NA; v_call: TRBV29-1; clone_size: NA
cdr3_nt: TGCAGTGCTAGAGACATCTTCACCGGGGAGCTGTTTTTT; cdr3_aa: CSARDIFTGELFF; j_call: TRBJ2-2; d_call: NA; v_call: TRBV20-1; clone_size: few
cdr3_nt: TGTGCCAGCAGCTCCGCCCCCTATGGCTACACCTTC; cdr3_aa: CASSSAPYGYTF; j_call: TRBJ1-2; d_call: NA; v_call: TRBV5-6; clone_size: NA
cdr3_nt: TGCAGTGCTAGAGCTGGGCAGGGGGCACGGGAGACCCAGTACTTC; cdr3_aa: CSARAGQGARETQYF; j_call: TRBJ2-5; d_call: TRBD1; v_call: TRBV20-1; clone_size: NA
cdr3_nt: TGTGCCAGCTCACGACCGGGACTAGCGAAACAAGAGACCCAGTACTTC; cdr3_aa: CASSRPGLAKQETQYF; j_call: TRBJ2-5; d_call: TRBD2; v_call: TRBV18; clone_size: NA
cdr3_nt: TGTGCCAGCAGTTTCTTTCAGGGAGGCAATGAGCAGTTCTTC; cdr3_aa: CASSFFQGGNEQFF; j_call: TRBJ2-1; d_call: NA; v_call: TRBV28; clone_size: few
cdr3_nt: TGTGCCAGCAGAAGAGTAACCACTATAGCCAAAAACATTCAGTACTTC; cdr3_aa: CASRRVTTIAKNIQYF; j_call: TRBJ2-4; d_call: NA; v_call: TRBV11-2; clone_size: NA